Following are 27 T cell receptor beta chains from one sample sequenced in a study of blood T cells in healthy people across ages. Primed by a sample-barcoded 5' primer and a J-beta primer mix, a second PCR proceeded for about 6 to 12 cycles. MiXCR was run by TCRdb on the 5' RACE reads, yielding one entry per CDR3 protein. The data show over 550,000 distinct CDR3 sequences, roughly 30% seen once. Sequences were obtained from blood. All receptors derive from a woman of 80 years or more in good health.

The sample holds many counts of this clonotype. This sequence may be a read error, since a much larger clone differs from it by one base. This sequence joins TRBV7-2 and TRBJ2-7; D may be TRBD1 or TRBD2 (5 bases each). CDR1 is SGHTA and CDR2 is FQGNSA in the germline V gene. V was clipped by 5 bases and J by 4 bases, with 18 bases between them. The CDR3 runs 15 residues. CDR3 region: CASSPGAGGLYEQYF. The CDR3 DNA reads TGTGCCAGCAGCCCCGGGGCAGGCGGCTTATACGAGCAGTACTTC.

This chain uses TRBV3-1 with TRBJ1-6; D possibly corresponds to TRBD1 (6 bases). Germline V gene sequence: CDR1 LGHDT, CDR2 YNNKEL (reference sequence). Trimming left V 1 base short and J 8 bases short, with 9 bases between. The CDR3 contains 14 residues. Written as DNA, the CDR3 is TGTGCCAGCAGCCAAGTGACAGGCTATTCACCCCTCCACTTT. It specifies CASSQVTGYSPLHF. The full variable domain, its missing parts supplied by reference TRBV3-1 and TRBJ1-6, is DTAVSQTPKYLVTQMGNDKSIKCEQNLGHDTMYWYKQDSKKFLKIMFSYNNKELIINETVPNRFSPKSPDKAHLNLHINSLELGDSAVYFCASSQVTGYSPLHFGNGTRLTVT.

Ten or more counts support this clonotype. The CDR3 nucleotides read TGCAGTGCTAGAGGGGGTGTCTACAATGAGCAGTTCTTC. Translation gives CSARGGVYNEQFF. This chain links TRBV20-1 with TRBJ2-1, with no clear D. CDR3 size: 13 residues. Trimming took off 1 base at V and 3 bases at J, with 7 bases between the two ends. Per the germline V gene, CDR1 is DFQATT and CDR2 is SNEGSKA (reference sequence).

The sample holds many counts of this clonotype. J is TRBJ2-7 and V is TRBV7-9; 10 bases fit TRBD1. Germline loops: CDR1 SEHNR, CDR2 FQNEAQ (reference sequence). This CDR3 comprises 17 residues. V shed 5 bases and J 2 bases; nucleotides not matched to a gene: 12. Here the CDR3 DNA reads TGTGCCAGCAGCCGGGGACAGGGGACAGAAAAACCCTACGAGCAGTACTTC. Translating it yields CASSRGQGTEKPYEQYF.

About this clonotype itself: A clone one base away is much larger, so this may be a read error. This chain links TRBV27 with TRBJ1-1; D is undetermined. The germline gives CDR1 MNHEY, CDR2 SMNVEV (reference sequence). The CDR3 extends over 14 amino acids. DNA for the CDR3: TGTGCCAGCAGGTTATCTGGGGTAGGGACTGAAGCTTTCTTT. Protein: CASRLSGVGTEAFF.

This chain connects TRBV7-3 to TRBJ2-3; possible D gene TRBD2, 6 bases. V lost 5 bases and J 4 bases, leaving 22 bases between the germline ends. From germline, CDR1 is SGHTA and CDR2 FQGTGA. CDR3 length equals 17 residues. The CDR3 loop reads CASSKGSLGGSADTQYF. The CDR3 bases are TGTGCCAGCAGCAAAGGGTCATTAGGAGGGAGCGCAGATACGCAGTATTTT.

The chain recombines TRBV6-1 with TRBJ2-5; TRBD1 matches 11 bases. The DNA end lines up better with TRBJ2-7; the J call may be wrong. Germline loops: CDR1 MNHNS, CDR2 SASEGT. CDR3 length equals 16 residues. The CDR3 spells CAGIKGGQGASYEQYF. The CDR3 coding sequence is TGTGCCGGCATCAAGGGAGGACAGGGGGCTTCATACGAGCAGTACTTC.

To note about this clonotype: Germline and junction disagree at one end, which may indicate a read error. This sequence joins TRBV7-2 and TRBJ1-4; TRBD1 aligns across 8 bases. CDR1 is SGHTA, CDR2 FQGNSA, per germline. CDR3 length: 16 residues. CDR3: CASSLGTGYTNEELFF. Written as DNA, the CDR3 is TGTGCCAGCAGCTTAGGGACAGGGTACACTAATGAAGAACTGTTTTTT.

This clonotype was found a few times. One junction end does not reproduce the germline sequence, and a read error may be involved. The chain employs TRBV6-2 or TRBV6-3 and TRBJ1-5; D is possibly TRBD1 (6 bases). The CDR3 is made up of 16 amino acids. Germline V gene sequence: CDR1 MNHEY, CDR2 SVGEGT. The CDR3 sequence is CASSDSGLTGNQPQHF. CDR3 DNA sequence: TGTGCCAGCAGTGACTCGGGACTAACAGGGAATCAGCCCCAGCATTTT.

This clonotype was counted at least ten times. DNA of the CDR3: TGCAGCGTCAAGACGACAGGGGGACCAGAGACCCAGTACTTC. As protein: CSVKTTGGPETQYF. The rearrangement uses TRBV29-1 and TRBJ2-5; 9 nucleotides agree with TRBD1. After removal of 6 bases from V and 4 bases from J, the junction contained 9 bases not matched to a gene. The CDR3 sequence is 14 residues long. The V gene's germline CDR1 is SQVTM and CDR2 ANQGSEA. Combining the CDR3 with reference TRBV29-1 and TRBJ2-5 gives the whole variable domain SAVISQKPSRDICQRGTSLTIQCQVDSQVTMMFWYRQQPGQSLTLIATANQGSEATYESGFVIDKFPISRPNLTFSTLTVSNMSPEDSSIYLCSVKTTGGPETQYFGPGTRLLVL.

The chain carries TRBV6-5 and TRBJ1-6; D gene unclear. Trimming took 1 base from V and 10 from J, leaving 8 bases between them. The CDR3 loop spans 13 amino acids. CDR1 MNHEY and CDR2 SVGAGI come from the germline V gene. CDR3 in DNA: TGTGCCAGCAGTTACTTGTCTAAATCACCCCTCCACTTT. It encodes CASSYLSKSPLHF.

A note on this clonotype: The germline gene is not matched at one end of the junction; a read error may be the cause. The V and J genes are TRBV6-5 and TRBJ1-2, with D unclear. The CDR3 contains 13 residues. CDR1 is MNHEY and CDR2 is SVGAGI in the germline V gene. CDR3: CVSSPDRDYGYTF. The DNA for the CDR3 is TGTGTCAGCAGTCCCGACCGGGACTATGGCTACACCTTC.

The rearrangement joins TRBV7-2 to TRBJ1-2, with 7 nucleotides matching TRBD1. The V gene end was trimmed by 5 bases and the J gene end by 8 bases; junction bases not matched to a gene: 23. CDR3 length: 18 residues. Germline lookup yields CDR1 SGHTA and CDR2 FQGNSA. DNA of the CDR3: TGTGCCAGCAGCCAGACCTATTCGACAGGGCTCATGGCTGGAGGCTACACCTTC. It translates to CASSQTYSTGLMAGGYTF.

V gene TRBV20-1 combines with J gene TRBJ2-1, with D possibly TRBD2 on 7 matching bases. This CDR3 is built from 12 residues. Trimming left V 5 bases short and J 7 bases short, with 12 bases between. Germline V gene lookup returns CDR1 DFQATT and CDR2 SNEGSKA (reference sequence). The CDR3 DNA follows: TGCAGTGCTTGGGGGGGCATAAATGAGCAGTTCTTC. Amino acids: CSAWGGINEQFF.

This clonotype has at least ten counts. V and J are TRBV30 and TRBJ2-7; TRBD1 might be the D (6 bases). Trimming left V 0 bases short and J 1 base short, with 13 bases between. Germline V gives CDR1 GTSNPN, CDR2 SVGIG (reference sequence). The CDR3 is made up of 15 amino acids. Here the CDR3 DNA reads TGTGCCTGGAGTGTACGAGGGGGTCGGTCCTACGAGCAGTACTTC. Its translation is CAWSVRGGRSYEQYF.

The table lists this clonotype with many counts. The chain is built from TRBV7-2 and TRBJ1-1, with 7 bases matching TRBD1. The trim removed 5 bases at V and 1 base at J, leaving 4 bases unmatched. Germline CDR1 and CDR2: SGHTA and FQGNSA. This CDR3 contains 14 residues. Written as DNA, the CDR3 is TGTGCCAGCAGCGCCCGACAGGGGAACACTGAAGCTTTCTTT. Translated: CASSARQGNTEAFF.

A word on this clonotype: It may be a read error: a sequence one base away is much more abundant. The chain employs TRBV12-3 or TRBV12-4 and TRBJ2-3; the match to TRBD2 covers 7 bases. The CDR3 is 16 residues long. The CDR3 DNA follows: TGTGCCAGCAGGCCTTGGGGGGGAACAAGCACAGATACGGAGTATTTT. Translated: CASRPWGGTSTDTEYF.

This CDR3 reads CASSSRPEGGSGNEQFF. The CDR3 DNA reads TGCGCCAGCAGCTCCCGACCCGAGGGGGGGTCTGGCAATGAGCAGTTCTTC. V is TRBV5-1 and J is TRBJ2-1, with a tentative D call TRBD2 (7 bases). Germline CDR1 and CDR2: SGHRS and YFSETQ. The CDR3 totals 17 residues. V lost 3 bases, J lost 6 bases, and 22 bases lay in between.

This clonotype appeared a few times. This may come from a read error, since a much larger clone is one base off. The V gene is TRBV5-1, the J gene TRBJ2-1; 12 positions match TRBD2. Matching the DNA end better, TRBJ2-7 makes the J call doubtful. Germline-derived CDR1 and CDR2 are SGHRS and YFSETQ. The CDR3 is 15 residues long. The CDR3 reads CASSPASGGVNEQYF. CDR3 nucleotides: TGCGCCAGCAGCCCGGCTAGCGGGGGGGTCAATGAGCAGTACTTC.

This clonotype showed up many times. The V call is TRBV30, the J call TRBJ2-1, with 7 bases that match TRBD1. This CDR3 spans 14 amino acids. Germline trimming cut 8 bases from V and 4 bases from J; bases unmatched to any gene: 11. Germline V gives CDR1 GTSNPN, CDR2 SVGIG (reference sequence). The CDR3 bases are TGTGCCGGCCAGGGGGTAAGGTGGTACAATGAGCAGTTCTTC. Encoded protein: CAGQGVRWYNEQFF.

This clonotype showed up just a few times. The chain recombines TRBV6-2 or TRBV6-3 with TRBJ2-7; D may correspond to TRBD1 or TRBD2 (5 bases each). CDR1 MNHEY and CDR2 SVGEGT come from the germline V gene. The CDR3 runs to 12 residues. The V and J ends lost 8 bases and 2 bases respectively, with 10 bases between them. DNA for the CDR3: TGTGCCAGCCTCCGGGACCCCTACGAGCAGTACTTC. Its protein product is CASLRDPYEQYF.

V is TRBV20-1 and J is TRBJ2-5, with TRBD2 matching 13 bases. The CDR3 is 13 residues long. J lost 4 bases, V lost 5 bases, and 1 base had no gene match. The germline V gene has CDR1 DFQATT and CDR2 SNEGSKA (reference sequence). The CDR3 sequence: CSAWTSGGETQYF. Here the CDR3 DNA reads TGCAGTGCTTGGACTAGCGGGGGAGAGACCCAGTACTTC.

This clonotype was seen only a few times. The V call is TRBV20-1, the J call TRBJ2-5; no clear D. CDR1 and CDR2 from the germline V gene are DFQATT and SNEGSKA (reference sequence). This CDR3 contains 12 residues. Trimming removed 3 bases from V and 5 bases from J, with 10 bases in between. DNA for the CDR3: TGCAGTGCTAGCGGAGTAGGCGAGACCCAGTACTTC. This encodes CSASGVGETQYF.

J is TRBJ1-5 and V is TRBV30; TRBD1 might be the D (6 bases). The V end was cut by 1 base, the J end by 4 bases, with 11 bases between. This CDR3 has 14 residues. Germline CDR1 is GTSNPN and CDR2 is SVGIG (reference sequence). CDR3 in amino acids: CAWSGERGNQPQHF. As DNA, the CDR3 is TGTGCCTGGAGTGGGGAAAGGGGGAATCAGCCCCAGCATTTT.

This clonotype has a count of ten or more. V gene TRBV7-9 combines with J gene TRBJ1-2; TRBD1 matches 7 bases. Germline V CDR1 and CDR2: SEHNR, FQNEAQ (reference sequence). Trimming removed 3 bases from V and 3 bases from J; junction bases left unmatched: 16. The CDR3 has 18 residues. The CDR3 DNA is TGTGCCAGCAGCTTGGACAGGTCTTCAAGGCCCGGCGACTATGGCTACACCTTC. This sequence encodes CASSLDRSSRPGDYGYTF.

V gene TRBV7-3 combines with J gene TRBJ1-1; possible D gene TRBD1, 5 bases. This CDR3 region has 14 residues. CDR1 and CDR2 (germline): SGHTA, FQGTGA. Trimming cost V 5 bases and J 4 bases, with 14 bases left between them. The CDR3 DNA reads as TGTGCCAGCAGCCCCGTGGGGCAGGGCACTGAAGCTTTCTTT. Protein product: CASSPVGQGTEAFF. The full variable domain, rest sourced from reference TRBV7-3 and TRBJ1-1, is GAGVSQTPSNKVTEKGKYVELRCDPISGHTALYWYRQSLGQGPEFLIYFQGTGAADDSGLPNDRFFAVRPEGSVSTLKIQRTERGDSAVYLCASSPVGQGTEAFFGQGTRLTVV.

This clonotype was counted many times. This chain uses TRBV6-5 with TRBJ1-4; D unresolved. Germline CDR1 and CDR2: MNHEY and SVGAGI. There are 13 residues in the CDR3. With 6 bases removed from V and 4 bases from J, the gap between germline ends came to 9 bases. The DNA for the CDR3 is TGTGCCAGCAGCCGGACCGTTAATGAAAAACTGTTTTTT. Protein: CASSRTVNEKLFF.